These 25 T cell receptor beta chains were all obtained from the same sample, sequenced in a study of cytomegalovirus exposure and HLA in healthy donors. With 60 Vbeta and 13 Jbeta primers, the PCR was carried out. The assay was immunoSEQ multiplex PCR, and TCRdb's table has in-frame clones only and misses some. This sample has about 55,000 clones, with roughly 80% found just once. The sequenced material came from PBMCs. Receptors originate from a young man in good health and CMV-seronegative.

This clone was counted once. The chain carries TRBV11-1 and TRBJ1-2; 7 bases are shared with TRBD1. CDR1 is SGHAT and CDR2 is FQDESV in the germline V gene (reference sequence). With V trimmed by 5 bases and J by 7 bases, 16 bases remained unmatched. The CDR3 covers 16 residues. CDR3 bases: TGTGCCAGCAGCGAGACAGGGCAGGGAATGGTAGCTGGCTACACCTTC. This translates into CASSETGQGMVAGYTF.

V and J are TRBV18 and TRBJ1-1; perhaps TRBD1 as D (6 bases). Trimming stripped 3 bases from V and 1 base from J, with 9 bases between. This CDR3 comprises 14 residues. Germline CDR1 is KGHSH and CDR2 is LQKENI. The chain's CDR3 is CASSPQGQNTEAFF. DNA of the CDR3: TGTGCCAGCTCACCCCAGGGACAGAACACTGAAGCTTTCTTT.

The V and J genes are TRBV15 and TRBJ2-5; 10 positions match TRBD1. CDR1 is LNHNV, CDR2 YYDKDF, per germline (reference sequence). J was trimmed by 4 bases and V by 5 bases; bases with no gene match: 7. This CDR3 is built from 15 residues. The CDR3 coding sequence is TGTGCCACCAGCGCACGGGACAGGGGATTAGAGACCCAGTACTTC. The encoded protein is CATSARDRGLETQYF.

The chain has TRBV28 and TRBJ1-6; D is perhaps TRBD1 (5 bases). Germline CDR1 MDHEN, CDR2 SYDVKM. Trimming took off 5 bases at V and 0 bases at J, with 8 bases between the two ends. There are 15 residues in the CDR3. The CDR3 nucleotides read TGTGCCAGCAGTCCGACAGTCTCCTATAATTCACCCCTCCACTTT. As protein: CASSPTVSYNSPLHF.

The chain joins TRBV30 to TRBJ2-2, with 8 nucleotides matching TRBD1. The CDR3 is 16 residues long. Per germline, CDR1 GTSNPN and CDR2 SVGIG (reference sequence). V lost 3 bases and J lost 3; bases outside the gene matches: 9. This CDR3 reads CAWRAGGAPYTGELFF. The DNA for the CDR3 is TGTGCCTGGAGGGCAGGGGGCGCCCCCTACACCGGGGAGCTGTTTTTT.

This clone appeared once. The J gene is TRBJ2-3, the V gene TRBV5-1, with 9 bases matching TRBD2. Germline trimming cut 3 bases from V and 0 bases from J; bases unmatched to any gene: 8. CDR1 and CDR2 from the germline V gene are SGHRS and YFSETQ. The CDR3 is made up of 17 amino acids. The CDR3 is CASSWRGGASSTDTQYF. CDR3 DNA sequence: TGCGCCAGCAGCTGGCGGGGGGGAGCGTCGAGCACAGATACGCAGTATTTT.

This clone appeared a few times. The chain couples TRBV28 to TRBJ1-4; TRBD1 agrees at 9 bases. V lost 4 bases to trimming and J lost 6 bases; unmatched junction nucleotides: 6. The length of the CDR3 is 15 residues. CDR1 and CDR2 from the germline V gene are MDHEN and SYDVKM. In DNA form, the CDR3 reads TGTGCCAGCAGTTCAGCCGGGACAGGGTATGAAAAACTGTTTTTT. It translates to CASSSAGTGYEKLFF. Using reference TRBV28 and TRBJ1-4 for the parts outside the CDR3, the full variable domain is DVKVTQSSRYLVKRTGEKVFLECVQDMDHENMFWYRQDPGLGLRLIYFSYDVKMKEKGDIPEGYSVSREKKERFSLILESASTNQTSMYLCASSSAGTGYEKLFFGSGTQLSVL.

The chain combines TRBV23-1 with TRBJ2-5; 10 nucleotides align to TRBD1. The J call is uncertain, as TRBJ2-7 better fits the DNA end. TRBV23-1 is flagged as an ORF with uncertain function. The CDR3 consists of 15 residues. The CDR3 DNA sequence: TGCGCCAGCAGTGCAGACAGGGGGCAGGGGTACGAGCAGTACTTC. It is translated as CASSADRGQGYEQYF.

In its sample, this clone was seen a few times. The J gene is TRBJ2-1, the V gene TRBV5-4, with TRBD1 as a possible D gene (5 bases). Trimming cost V 1 base and J 3 bases, with 8 bases left between them. The CDR3 consists of 14 residues. Germline loops: CDR1 SGHNT, CDR2 YYREEE (reference sequence). The CDR3 spells CASSLKQGYNEQFF. The CDR3 DNA sequence: TGTGCCAGCAGCTTGAAGCAGGGCTACAATGAGCAGTTCTTC.

V gene TRBV6-1 combines with J gene TRBJ2-7; tentatively, D is TRBD2 (5 bases). CDR3 length: 15 residues. In germline, CDR1 is MNHNS, CDR2 SASEGT. The V gene lost 6 bases and the J gene lost 0 bases, with 15 bases spanning the gap. This CDR3 reads CASRPYSVGSYEQYF. CDR3 nucleotide sequence: TGTGCCAGCAGGCCCTATAGCGTCGGCTCCTACGAGCAGTACTTC.

The rearrangement links TRBV20-1 to TRBJ1-5; D uncertain. Germline V CDR1 and CDR2: DFQATT, SNEGSKA (reference sequence). There are 11 residues in the CDR3. Trimming left V 1 base short and J 5 bases short, with 3 bases between. The CDR3 bases are TGCAGTGCTAGAGCAGATCAGCCCCAGCATTTT. It is translated as CSARADQPQHF.

In the case of this clone: Germline and junction disagree at one end, which may indicate a read error. For the CDR3, the DNA is TGTGTCAGCAGTTTGAGGACAGGGATCTCTGGGGCCAACGTCCTGACTTTC. This codes for CVSSLRTGISGANVLTF. This rearrangement joins TRBV27 to TRBJ2-6; 8 positions agree with TRBD1. Germline V gives CDR1 MNHEY, CDR2 SMNVEV (reference sequence). There are 17 residues in the CDR3.

The chain has TRBV6-5 and TRBJ2-6; 7 bases fit TRBD1. Germline CDR1 and CDR2: MNHEY and SVGAGI. The V gene end was trimmed by 11 bases and the J gene end by 2 bases; junction bases not matched to a gene: 6. The CDR3 totals 14 residues. The CDR3 loop is CASNRGAGANVLTF. In DNA, the CDR3 is TGTGCCTCAAACAGGGGCGCTGGGGCCAACGTCCTGACTTTC.

The CDR3 loop reads CACGGSGGRETQYF. CDR3 coding DNA: TGTGCCTGTGGGGGCAGCGGGGGAAGAGAGACCCAGTACTTC. V gene TRBV7-8 combines with J gene TRBJ2-5, with TRBD2 matching 8 bases. The CDR3 spans 14 residues. V was clipped by 11 bases and J by 4 bases; unmatched bases: 12. Germline CDR1 SGHVS, CDR2 FQNEAQ.

The rearrangement uses TRBV5-4 and TRBJ2-1, with TRBD1 as a possible D gene (5 bases). V was clipped by 0 bases and J by 0 bases, with 10 bases between them. From germline, CDR1 is SGHNT and CDR2 YYREEE (reference sequence). This CDR3 spans 16 amino acids. CDR3 DNA sequence: TGTGCCAGCAGCTTGGGGCGGACAAGCTCCTACAATGAGCAGTTCTTC. Its protein product is CASSLGRTSSYNEQFF.

Notes on this clone: At one end the junction does not follow the germline gene, possibly because of a read error. The rearrangement joins TRBV2 to TRBJ1-2, with D perhaps TRBD1 (6 bases). The CDR3 sequence is 15 residues long. CDR1 SNHLY and CDR2 FYNNEI come from the germline V gene. The CDR3 sequence is CASTKGGRPNYGYPF. CDR3 in DNA: TGTGCCAGCACCAAAGGGGGAAGGCCTAACTATGGCTACCCCTTC.

This clone is a singleton in its sample. This sequence joins TRBV5-1 and TRBJ1-3; D is ambiguous. The CDR3 spans 15 residues. V was trimmed by 0 bases and J by 1 base, leaving 8 bases between them. The germline V gene has CDR1 SGHRS and CDR2 YFSETQ. This CDR3 is CASSLGQTSGNTIYF. The CDR3 coding sequence is TGCGCCAGCAGCTTGGGTCAGACTTCTGGAAACACCATATATTTT.

The chain is built from TRBV10-2 and TRBJ1-1; D call uncertain. The germline CDR1 and CDR2 sequences are WSHSY and SAAADI. The germline V and J ends were trimmed by 5 bases and 4 bases, with 20 bases remaining between them. This CDR3 region has 16 residues. The CDR3: CASSSGYTYPVTEAFF. In DNA form, the CDR3 reads TGCGCCAGCAGTTCGGGGTACACCTACCCTGTCACTGAAGCTTTCTTT.

In nucleotides, the CDR3 is TGTGCCTGGAGTGTAGAGCCGTATGAAGCTTTCTTT. Its translation is CAWSVEPYEAFF. The chain links TRBV30 to TRBJ1-1; unclear D gene. Trimming pared 0 bases from V and 7 bases from J, leaving 9 bases between. The CDR3 covers 12 residues. Germline assignment: CDR1 GTSNPN and CDR2 SVGIG (reference sequence).

This chain joins TRBV19 and TRBJ1-2, with unresolved D. CDR1 and CDR2 (germline): LNHDA, SQIVND (reference sequence). This CDR3 spans 12 amino acids. Trimming shortened V by 4 bases and J by 6 bases, and 9 bases separated the two germline ends. CDR3 coding DNA: TGTGCCAGTAGTACCACCTCGGATGGCTACACCTTC. It yields the protein CASSTTSDGYTF.

The rearrangement links TRBV6-1 to TRBJ1-6; the D gene is possibly TRBD1 (5 bases). CDR3 length equals 16 residues. Trimming took 2 bases from V and 7 from J, leaving 15 bases between them. The germline CDR1 and CDR2 sequences are MNHNS and SASEGT. CDR3 nucleotide sequence: TGTGCCAGCAGTGAATTCCAGGTTTCAGGGAATTCACCCCTCCACTTT. Protein product: CASSEFQVSGNSPLHF.

This chain connects TRBV9 to TRBJ2-7; 7 nucleotides line up with TRBD1. Germline CDR1 reads SGDLS; CDR2 reads YYNGEE. The CDR3 length is 13 residues. V was clipped by 3 bases and J by 5 bases; unmatched bases: 5. CDR3: CASSALTGDEQYF. CDR3 DNA: TGTGCCAGCAGCGCTTTAACAGGGGACGAGCAGTACTTC.

The J gene is TRBJ1-1, the V gene TRBV5-1; TRBD1 is a possible D gene (6 bases). The germline gives CDR1 SGHRS, CDR2 YFSETQ. V was trimmed by 4 bases and J by 3 bases, leaving 16 bases between them. CDR3 length equals 15 residues. CDR3 amino acids: CASSRGGEGDTEAFF. Written as DNA, the CDR3 is TGCGCCAGCAGCCGAGGGGGGGAAGGGGACACTGAAGCTTTCTTT.

This chain links TRBV29-1 with TRBJ1-4; D is undetermined. Germline V gives CDR1 SQVTM, CDR2 ANQGSEA. The ends were cut back, 6 bases at V and 4 bases at J, with 9 bases in the middle. This CDR3 spans 12 amino acids. CDR3 loop: CSVQNINEKLFF. The DNA of the CDR3 is TGCAGCGTCCAGAACATTAATGAAAAACTGTTTTTT.

This chain joins TRBV28 and TRBJ1-1; 7 bases line up with TRBD1. V gave up 3 bases and J gave up 11 bases; unmatched junction bases: 15. The germline CDR1 and CDR2 sequences are MDHEN and SYDVKM. The CDR3 runs to 15 residues. The CDR3 bases are TGTGCCAGCAGTTTGGCCGGGACAGCCCTCGGGGCCGCTTTCTTT. Protein product: CASSLAGTALGAAFF.